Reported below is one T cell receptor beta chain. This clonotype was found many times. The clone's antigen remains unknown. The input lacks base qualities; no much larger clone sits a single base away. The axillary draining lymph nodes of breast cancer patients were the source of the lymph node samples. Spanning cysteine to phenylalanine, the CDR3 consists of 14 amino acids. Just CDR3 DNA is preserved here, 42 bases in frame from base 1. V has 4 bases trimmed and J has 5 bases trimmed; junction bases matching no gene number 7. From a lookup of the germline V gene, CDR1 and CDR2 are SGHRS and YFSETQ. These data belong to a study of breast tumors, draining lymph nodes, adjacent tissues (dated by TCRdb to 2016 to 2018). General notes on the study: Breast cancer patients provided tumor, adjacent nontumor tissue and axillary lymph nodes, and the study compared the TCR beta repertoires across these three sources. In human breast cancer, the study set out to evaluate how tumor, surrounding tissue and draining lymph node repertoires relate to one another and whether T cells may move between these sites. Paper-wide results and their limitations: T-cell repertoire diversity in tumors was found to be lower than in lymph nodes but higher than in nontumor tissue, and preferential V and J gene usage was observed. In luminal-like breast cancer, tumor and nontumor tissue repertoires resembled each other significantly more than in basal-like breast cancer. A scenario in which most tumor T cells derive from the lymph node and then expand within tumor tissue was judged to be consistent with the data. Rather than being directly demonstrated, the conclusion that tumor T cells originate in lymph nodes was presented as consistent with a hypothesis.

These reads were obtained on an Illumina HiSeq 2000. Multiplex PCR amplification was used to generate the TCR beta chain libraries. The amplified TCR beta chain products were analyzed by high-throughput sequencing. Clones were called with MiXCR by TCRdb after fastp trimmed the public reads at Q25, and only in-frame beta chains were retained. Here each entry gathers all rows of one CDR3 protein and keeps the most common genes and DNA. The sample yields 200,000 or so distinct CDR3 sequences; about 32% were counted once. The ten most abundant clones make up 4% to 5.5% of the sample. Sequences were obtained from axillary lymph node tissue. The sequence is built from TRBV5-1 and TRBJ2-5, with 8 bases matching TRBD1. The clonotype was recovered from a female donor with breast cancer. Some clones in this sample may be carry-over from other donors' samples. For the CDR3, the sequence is CASSVGQGWETQYF. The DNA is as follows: TGCGCCAGCAGCGTAGGACAGGGTTGGGAGACCCAGTACTTC.